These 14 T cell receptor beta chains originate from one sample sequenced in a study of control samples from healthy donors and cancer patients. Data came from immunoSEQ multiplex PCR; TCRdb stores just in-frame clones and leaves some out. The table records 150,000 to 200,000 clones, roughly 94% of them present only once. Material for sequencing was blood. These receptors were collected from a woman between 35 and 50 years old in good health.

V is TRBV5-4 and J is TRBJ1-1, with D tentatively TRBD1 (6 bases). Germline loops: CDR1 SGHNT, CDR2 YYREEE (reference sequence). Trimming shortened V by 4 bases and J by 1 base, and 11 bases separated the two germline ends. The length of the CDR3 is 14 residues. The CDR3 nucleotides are TGTGCCAGCAGCGCCGTCAGGGGGAACACTGAAGCTTTCTTT. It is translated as CASSAVRGNTEAFF.

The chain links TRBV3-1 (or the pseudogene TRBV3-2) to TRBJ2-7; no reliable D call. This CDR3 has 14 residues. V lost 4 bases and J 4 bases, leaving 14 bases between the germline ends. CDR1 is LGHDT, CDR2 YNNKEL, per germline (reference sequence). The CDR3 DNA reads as TGTGCCAGCAGCCCAAGACACCCGTCTTACGAGCAGTACTTC. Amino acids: CASSPRHPSYEQYF.

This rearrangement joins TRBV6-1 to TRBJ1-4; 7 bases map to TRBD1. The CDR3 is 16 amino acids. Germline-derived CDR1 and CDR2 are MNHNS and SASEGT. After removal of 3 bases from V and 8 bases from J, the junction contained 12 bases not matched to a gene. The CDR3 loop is CASSEIKTGSGEKLFF. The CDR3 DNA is TGTGCCAGCAGTGAGATAAAGACAGGGTCAGGAGAAAAACTGTTTTTT.

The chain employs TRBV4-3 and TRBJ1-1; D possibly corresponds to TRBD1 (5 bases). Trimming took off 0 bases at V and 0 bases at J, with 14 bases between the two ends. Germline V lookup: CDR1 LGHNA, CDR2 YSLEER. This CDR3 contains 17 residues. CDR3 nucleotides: TGCGCCAGCAGCCAAGATTTTATAGACAGTGTGAACACTGAAGCTTTCTTT. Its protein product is CASSQDFIDSVNTEAFF.

For the CDR3, the DNA is TGTGCCAGCAGTAGAACGGACAGGGTAGAATCACCCCTCCACTTT. Its translation is CASSRTDRVESPLHF. The chain joins TRBV6-5 to TRBJ1-6; 8 bases align to TRBD1. CDR1 and CDR2 (germline): MNHEY, SVGAGI. The length of the CDR3 is 15 residues. With V trimmed by 5 bases and J by 10 bases, 10 bases remained unmatched.

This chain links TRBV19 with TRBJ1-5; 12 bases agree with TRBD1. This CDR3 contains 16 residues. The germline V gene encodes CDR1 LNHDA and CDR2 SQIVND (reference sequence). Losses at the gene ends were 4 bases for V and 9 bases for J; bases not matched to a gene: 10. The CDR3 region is CASSKSGQGARGPQHF. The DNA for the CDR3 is TGTGCCAGTAGTAAATCGGGACAGGGGGCTCGAGGGCCCCAGCATTTT.

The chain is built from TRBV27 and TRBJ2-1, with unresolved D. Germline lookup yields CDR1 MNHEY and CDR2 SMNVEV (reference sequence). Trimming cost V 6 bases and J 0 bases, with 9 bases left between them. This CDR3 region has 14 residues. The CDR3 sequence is CASRSDSSYNEQFF. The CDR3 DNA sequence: TGTGCCAGCAGGTCAGATAGCTCCTACAATGAGCAGTTCTTC.

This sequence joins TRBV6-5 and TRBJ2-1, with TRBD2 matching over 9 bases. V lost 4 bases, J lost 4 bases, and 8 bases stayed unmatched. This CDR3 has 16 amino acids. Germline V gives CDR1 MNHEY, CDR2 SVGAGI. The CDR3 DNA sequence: TGTGCCAGCAGTTCCGCGGGGGGGGCCCTTTACAATGAGCAGTTCTTC. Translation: CASSSAGGALYNEQFF.

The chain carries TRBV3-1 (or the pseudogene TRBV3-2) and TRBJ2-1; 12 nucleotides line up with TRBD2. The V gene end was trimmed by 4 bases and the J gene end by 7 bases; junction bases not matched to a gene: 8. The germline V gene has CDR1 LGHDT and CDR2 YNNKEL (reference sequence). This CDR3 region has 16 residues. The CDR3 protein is CASSRGTSGWLNEQFF. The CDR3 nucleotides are TGTGCCAGCAGCCGGGGGACTAGCGGGTGGTTAAATGAGCAGTTCTTC.

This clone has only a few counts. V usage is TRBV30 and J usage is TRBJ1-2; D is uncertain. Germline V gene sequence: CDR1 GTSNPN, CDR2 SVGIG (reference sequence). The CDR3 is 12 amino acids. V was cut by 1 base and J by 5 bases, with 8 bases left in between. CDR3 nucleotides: TGTGCCTGGAGTGAAAGACCGTATGGCTACACCTTC. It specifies CAWSERPYGYTF.

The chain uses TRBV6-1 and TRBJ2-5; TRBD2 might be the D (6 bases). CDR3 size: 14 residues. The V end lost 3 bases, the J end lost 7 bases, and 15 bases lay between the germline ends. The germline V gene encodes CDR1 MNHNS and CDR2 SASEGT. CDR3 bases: TGTGCCAGCAGTGACGCCATCGGGAGAGGGACCCAGTACTTC. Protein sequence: CASSDAIGRGTQYF.

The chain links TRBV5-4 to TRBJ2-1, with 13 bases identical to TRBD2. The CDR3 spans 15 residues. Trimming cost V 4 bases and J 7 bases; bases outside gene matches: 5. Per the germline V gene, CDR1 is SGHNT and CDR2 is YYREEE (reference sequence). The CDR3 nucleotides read TGTGCCAGCAGCCTCTTGGGACTAGCGGGAAATGAGCAGTTCTTC. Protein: CASSLLGLAGNEQFF.

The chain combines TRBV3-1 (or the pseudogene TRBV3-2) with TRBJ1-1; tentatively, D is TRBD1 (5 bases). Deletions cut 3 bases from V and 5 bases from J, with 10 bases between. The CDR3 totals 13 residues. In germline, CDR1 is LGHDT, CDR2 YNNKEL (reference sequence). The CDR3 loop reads CASSHGGGTEAFF. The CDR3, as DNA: TGTGCCAGCAGCCACGGGGGGGGTACTGAAGCTTTCTTT.

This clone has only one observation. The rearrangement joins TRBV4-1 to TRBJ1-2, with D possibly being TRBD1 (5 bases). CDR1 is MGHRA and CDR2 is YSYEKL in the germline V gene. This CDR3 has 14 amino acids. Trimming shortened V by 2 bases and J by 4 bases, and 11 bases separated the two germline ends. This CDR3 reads CASSQRGLVYGYTF. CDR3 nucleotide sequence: TGCGCCAGCAGCCAACGGGGGTTGGTCTATGGCTACACCTTC.